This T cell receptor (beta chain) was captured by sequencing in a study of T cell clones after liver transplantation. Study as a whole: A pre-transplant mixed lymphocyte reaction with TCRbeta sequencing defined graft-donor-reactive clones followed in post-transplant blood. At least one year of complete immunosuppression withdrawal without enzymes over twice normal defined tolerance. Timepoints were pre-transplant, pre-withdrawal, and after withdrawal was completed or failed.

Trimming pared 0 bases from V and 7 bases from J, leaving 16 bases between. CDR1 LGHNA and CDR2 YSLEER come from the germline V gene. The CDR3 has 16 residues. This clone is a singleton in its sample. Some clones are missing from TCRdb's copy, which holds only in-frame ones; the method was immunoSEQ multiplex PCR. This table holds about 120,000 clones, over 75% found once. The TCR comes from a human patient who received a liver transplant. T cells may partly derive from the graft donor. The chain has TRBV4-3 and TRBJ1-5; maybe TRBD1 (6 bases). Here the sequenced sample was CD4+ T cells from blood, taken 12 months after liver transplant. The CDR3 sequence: CASSQDGYRVGQPQHF. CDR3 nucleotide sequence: TGCGCCAGCAGCCAAGATGGGTACAGGGTCGGACAGCCCCAGCATTTT.